The 18 T cell receptor beta chains in this list originate from one sample, sequenced in a study of T cell repertoires in cytomegalovirus infection. These receptors lack a known antigen. TCRdb itself ran the reads through MiXCR, one entry per CDR3 protein. Altogether approximately 280,000 distinct CDR3 sequences are present, 22% being singletons, with the ten largest covering approximately 20%. The source was cultured PBMCs, collected from culture after CMV antigen stimulation. Receptor source: a human donor in good health (CMV status not recorded). Some clones in this sample may be carry-over from other donors' samples.

V is TRBV7-8 and J is TRBJ2-1; 8 bases fit TRBD1. J lost 6 bases, V lost 4 bases, and 5 bases had no gene match. This CDR3 has 14 residues. CDR1 and CDR2 from the germline V gene are SGHVS and FQNEAQ. The CDR3 nucleotides read TGTGCCAGCAGCTCTGTGGACAGGGCCAATGAGCAGTTCTTC. Encoded protein: CASSSVDRANEQFF.

This clonotype came up many times. The genes are TRBV7-6 and TRBJ2-1; TRBD2 aligns across 8 bases. V gave up 5 bases and J gave up 10 bases; unmatched junction bases: 4. The CDR3 spans 12 residues. Germline lookup yields CDR1 SGHVS and CDR2 FNYEAQ. CDR3 sequence: CASSNPGGEQFF. CDR3 nucleotides: TGTGCCAGCAGCAACCCGGGAGGGGAGCAGTTCTTC.

At least ten counts were recorded for this clonotype. The chain recombines TRBV7-2 with TRBJ1-4, with 8 bases that match TRBD1. Germline loops: CDR1 SGHTA, CDR2 FQGNSA. The V and J ends lost 3 bases and 2 bases, in that order; junction bases with no gene match: 5. The CDR3 spans 16 residues. The CDR3 region is CASSFQWTGTNEKLFF. In nucleotides, the CDR3 is TGTGCCAGCAGCTTTCAATGGACAGGGACTAATGAAAAACTGTTTTTT.

There are a few counts of this clonotype. V usage is TRBV12-3 or TRBV12-4 and J usage is TRBJ2-3; possibly TRBD2 for D (6 bases). V lost 1 base to trimming and J lost 3 bases, with 17 bases between them. CDR3 length equals 17 residues. The CDR3 loop reads CASSLVGAQEGTDTQYF. CDR3 bases: TGTGCCAGCAGTTTAGTTGGGGCTCAGGAGGGTACAGATACGCAGTATTTT.

This clonotype was seen a handful of times. The V call is TRBV7-2, the J call TRBJ2-1; D is perhaps TRBD2 (5 bases). Germline V lookup: CDR1 SGHTA, CDR2 FQGNSA. This CDR3 region has 15 residues. V lost 0 bases to trimming and J lost 2 bases, with 8 bases between them. CDR3 region: CASSLAPLAYNEQFF. CDR3 DNA: TGTGCCAGCAGCTTAGCCCCACTAGCCTACAATGAGCAGTTCTTC.

In its sample, this clonotype was seen many times. DNA for the CDR3: TGTGCCAGCAGCTTGAGGACAGGGGAAAAGGAGGGCTACACCTTC. Its protein is CASSLRTGEKEGYTF. The J gene is TRBJ1-2, the V gene TRBV7-2; the match to TRBD1 covers 9 bases. The germline V gene has CDR1 SGHTA and CDR2 FQGNSA. V shed 3 bases, J shed 8 bases, and the junction held 10 bases outside the gene matches. The CDR3 is made up of 15 amino acids.

This clonotype was recorded many times. The rearrangement joins TRBV7-2 to TRBJ2-1; D is possibly TRBD1 (6 bases). The length of the CDR3 is 15 residues. The V end lost 1 base, the J end lost 6 bases, and 13 bases lay between the germline ends. Germline CDR1 is SGHTA and CDR2 is FQGNSA. The CDR3 bases are TGTGCCAGCAGCTTAGTTTTGGCCAGGGGCAATGAGCAGTTCTTC. Translating it yields CASSLVLARGNEQFF.

The chain carries TRBV7-2 and TRBJ2-4, with 7 bases aligning to TRBD1. V lost 4 bases and J lost 2; bases outside the gene matches: 5. Germline-derived CDR1 and CDR2 are SGHTA and FQGNSA. The CDR3 is 15 amino acids. For the CDR3, the DNA is TGTGCCAGCAGCTCCCGGACAGGCCCCAAAAACATTCAGTACTTC. Translated, it gives CASSSRTGPKNIQYF. The whole variable domain, filled in from reference TRBV7-2 and TRBJ2-4, reads GAGVSQSPSNKVTEKGKDVELRCDPISGHTALYWYRQSLGQGLEFLIYFQGNSAPDKSGLPSDRFSAERTGGSVSTLTIQRTQQEDSAVYLCASSSRTGPKNIQYFGAGTRLSVL.

The CDR3 bases are TGTGCCAGCAGCTTGACTAGCGGGGACCTGGAGCAGTACTTC. This codes for CASSLTSGDLEQYF. The chain recombines TRBV7-9 with TRBJ2-7; the match to TRBD2 covers 11 bases. CDR1 and CDR2 (germline): SEHNR, FQNEAQ (reference sequence). The V and J ends lost 3 bases and 7 bases, in that order; junction bases with no gene match: 5. This CDR3 is built from 14 residues.

This clonotype was detected a few times. This chain connects TRBV6-5 to TRBJ1-5; D may be TRBD1 (6 bases). With 2 bases removed from V and 7 bases from J, the gap between germline ends came to 9 bases. CDR3 length equals 13 residues. Germline V gene data show CDR1 as MNHEY and CDR2 as SVGAGI. The CDR3 region is CASSYRRGQPQHF. CDR3 sequence (DNA): TGTGCCAGCAGTTACCGAAGGGGGCAGCCCCAGCATTTT.

This clonotype was seen at least ten times. This sequence joins TRBV7-9 and TRBJ1-1; 8 bases map to TRBD1. This CDR3 region has 16 residues. Germline CDR1 and CDR2: SEHNR and FQNEAQ (reference sequence). J lost 5 bases, V lost 5 bases, and 13 bases had no gene match. The CDR3 loop is CASSPIGQGLGTEAFF. CDR3 coding DNA: TGTGCCAGCAGCCCCATCGGACAGGGTTTGGGTACTGAAGCTTTCTTT.

This rearrangement joins TRBV6-6 to TRBJ2-3; 10 nucleotides match TRBD2. The CDR3 consists of 14 residues. Trimming took 7 bases from V and 3 from J; bases not matched to a gene: 4. CDR1 and CDR2 from the germline V gene are MNHNY and SVGAGI (reference sequence). The CDR3 loop reads CASIEREGTDTQYF. For the CDR3, the DNA is TGTGCCAGCATCGAGCGGGAGGGGACAGATACGCAGTATTTT.

In its sample, this clonotype was seen many times. The chain combines TRBV7-2 with TRBJ2-1; 10 bases map to TRBD2. V lost 0 bases, J lost 7 bases, and 6 bases stayed unmatched. The germline V gene has CDR1 SGHTA and CDR2 FQGNSA. This CDR3 contains 16 residues. CDR3 bases: TGTGCCAGCAGCTTAGCGGTAGCGGGAGGAGGGAATGAGCAGTTCTTC. As protein: CASSLAVAGGGNEQFF. Looking up the rest from reference TRBV7-2 and TRBJ2-1 gives the full variable domain: GAGVSQSPSNKVTEKGKDVELRCDPISGHTALYWYRQSLGQGLEFLIYFQGNSAPDKSGLPSDRFSAERTGGSVSTLTIQRTQQEDSAVYLCASSLAVAGGGNEQFFGPGTRLTVL.

The rearrangement joins TRBV12-3 or TRBV12-4 to TRBJ2-3; perhaps D is TRBD1 or TRBD2 (7 bases each). The CDR3 is 13 residues long. V was clipped by 4 bases and J by 6 bases, with 11 bases between them. The CDR3 region is CASSSQGGDTQYF. CDR3 nucleotides: TGTGCCAGCAGTTCGCAGGGGGGGGATACGCAGTATTTT.

This clonotype was detected many times. The rearrangement joins TRBV7-2 to TRBJ1-3; 7 bases are shared with TRBD1. The CDR3 has 15 amino acids. Germline values: CDR1 SGHTA, CDR2 FQGNSA. V was pared by 5 bases and J by 2 bases, with 6 bases of the junction left unmatched. The CDR3 DNA reads TGTGCCAGCAGCCGAGGACAGGCCACTGGAAACACCATATATTTT. Its translation: CASSRGQATGNTIYF.

This clonotype turned up a few times. V usage is TRBV7-3 and J usage is TRBJ2-2; 8 nucleotides agree with TRBD1. Germline CDR1 is SGHTA and CDR2 is FQGTGA. The junction had 4 bases not matched to a gene; V was cut back by 5 bases and J by 8 bases. The CDR3 covers 13 residues. CDR3 loop: CASSPRGPGELFF. The CDR3 nucleotides are TGTGCCAGCAGCCCCAGGGGGCCTGGGGAGCTGTTTTTT.

There are a few counts of this clonotype. This sequence joins TRBV6-1 and TRBJ1-5; TRBD1 matches at 8 bases. The length of the CDR3 is 19 residues. With V trimmed by 2 bases and J by 0 bases, 12 bases remained unmatched. Germline CDR1 is MNHNS and CDR2 is SASEGT. CDR3 sequence (DNA): TGTGCCAGCAGTGAAATTGGCGGGCAGGGGGCAAATAGCAATCAGCCCCAGCATTTT. This codes for CASSEIGGQGANSNQPQHF.

As regards this clonotype: An end of the junction differs from the germline gene, which may be a read error. V gene TRBV19 combines with J gene TRBJ2-3, with D perhaps given as TRBD1 or TRBD2 (5 bases each). The germline CDR1 and CDR2 sequences are LNHDA and SQIVND (reference sequence). The CDR3 has 16 amino acids. CDR3 bases: TGTGCCAGTAGTATCGGGACCGTACTCGTTTCCGATACGCAGTCTTTT. Its translation: CASSIGTVLVSDTQSF. The entire variable domain, with the rest obtained from reference TRBV19 and TRBJ2-3, is as follows: DGGITQSPKYLFRKEGQNVTLSCEQNLNHDAMYWYRQDPGQGLRLIYYSQIVNDFQKGDIAEGYSVSREKKESFPLTVTSAQKNPTAFYLCASSIGTVLVSDTQSFGPGTRLTVL.